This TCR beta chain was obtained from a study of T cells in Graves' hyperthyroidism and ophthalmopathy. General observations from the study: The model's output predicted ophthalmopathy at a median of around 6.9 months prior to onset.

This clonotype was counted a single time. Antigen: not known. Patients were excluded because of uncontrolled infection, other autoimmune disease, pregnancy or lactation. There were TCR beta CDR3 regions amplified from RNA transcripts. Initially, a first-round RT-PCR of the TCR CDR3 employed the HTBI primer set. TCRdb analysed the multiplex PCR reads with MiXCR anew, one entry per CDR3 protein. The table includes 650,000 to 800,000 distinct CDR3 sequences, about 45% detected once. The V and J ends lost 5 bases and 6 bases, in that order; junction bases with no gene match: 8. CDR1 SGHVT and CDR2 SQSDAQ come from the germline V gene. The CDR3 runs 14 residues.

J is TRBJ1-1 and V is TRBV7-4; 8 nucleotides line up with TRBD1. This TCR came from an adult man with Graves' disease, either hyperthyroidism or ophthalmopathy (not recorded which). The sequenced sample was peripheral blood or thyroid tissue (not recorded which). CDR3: CASSPQGGRAEAFF. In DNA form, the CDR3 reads TGTGCCAGCAGCCCACAGGGGGGGCGTGCTGAAGCTTTCTTT.